The 23 T cell receptor beta chains reported below all come from one sample, sequenced in a study of CD8 T cells in Susac syndrome. Reverse transcription of about 0.45 to 1 ug RNA used random hexamers. One entry per CDR3 protein, called by TCRdb with MiXCR from the immunoSEQ multiplex PCR reads. The data hold around 85,000 distinct CDR3 sequences, with approximately 95% observed a single time. The sequenced sample was CD8+ T cells from PBMCs. The receptors here all came from a human donor with Susac syndrome.

The V and J genes are TRBV6-6 and TRBJ2-2; D is unresolved. V lost 8 bases and J lost 5, with 9 bases in between. In germline, CDR1 is MNHNY, CDR2 SVGAGI (reference sequence). The CDR3 is 12 residues long. The DNA of the CDR3 is TGTGCCAGCCTTTTCGGGACCGGGGAGCTGTTTTTT. Translating gives CASLFGTGELFF.

V and J are TRBV29-1 and TRBJ1-2, with 7 bases matching TRBD1. The V segment lost 0 bases and the J segment 3 bases; nucleotides outside the gene matches: 13. This CDR3 has 17 residues. The germline V gene has CDR1 SQVTM and CDR2 ANQGSEA. Here the CDR3 DNA reads TGCAGCGTTGAAGAACCGTTAGTAACACAGGGGTACTATGGCTACACCTTC. It yields the protein CSVEEPLVTQGYYGYTF.

The CDR3 is CSVDWVAGVQTQYF. Written as DNA, the CDR3 is TGCAGCGTTGATTGGGTAGCGGGAGTACAGACCCAGTACTTC. V usage is TRBV29-1 and J usage is TRBJ2-5; TRBD2 matches at 9 bases. J was trimmed by 6 bases and V by 3 bases; bases with no gene match: 8. The CDR3 is 14 amino acids. The germline V gene has CDR1 SQVTM and CDR2 ANQGSEA.

The chain combines TRBV20-1 with TRBJ2-7; unclear D gene. V lost 0 bases and J 2 bases, leaving 14 bases between the germline ends. Germline V gives CDR1 DFQATT, CDR2 SNEGSKA (reference sequence). The CDR3 consists of 15 residues. The CDR3 here is CSARDSDRSAYEQYF. In DNA, the CDR3 is TGCAGTGCTAGAGATTCCGATAGGAGCGCCTACGAGCAGTACTTC.

For this clonotype: Its ends do not fully match the called genes, so a read error is possible. This rearrangement joins TRBV7-2 to TRBJ2-1; D unclear. CDR3 length: 15 amino acids. Germline V CDR1 and CDR2: SGHTA, FQGNSA. The CDR3 region has the DNA TGTGCTAGCAGCCCTTCCTCAAGCTCCTACAATGAGCAGTTCTTC. Its protein is CASSPSSSSYNEQFF.

The chain links TRBV20-1 to TRBJ1-1; no definite D call. The CDR3 is 11 residues long. Germline V gene lookup returns CDR1 DFQATT and CDR2 SNEGSKA (reference sequence). The CDR3 region has the DNA TGCAGACTTGACACGCTCGGGGAAGCTTTCTTT. Residues: CRLDTLGEAFF.

The V call is TRBV5-1, the J call TRBJ2-1, with 8 nucleotides matching TRBD1. Germline assignment: CDR1 SGHRS and CDR2 YFSETQ. The CDR3 is 14 amino acids. Losses at the gene ends were 4 bases for V and 10 bases for J; bases not matched to a gene: 10. CDR3 nucleotides: TGCGCCAGCAGCGGCTTCCAGGGGGCTGGGGAGCAGTTCTTC. The encoded protein is CASSGFQGAGEQFF.

This chain joins TRBV14 and TRBJ2-6; D is undetermined. Germline CDR1 SGHDN, CDR2 FVKESK. V shed 2 bases and J shed 1 base, with 6 bases lying between them. This CDR3 is 15 amino acids long. The CDR3 DNA reads as TGTGCCAGCAGCCAAATGGAATCTGGGGCCAACGTCCTGACTTTC. The encoded protein is CASSQMESGANVLTF.

The chain employs TRBV25-1 and TRBJ1-4; no firm D call. Trimming took 3 bases from V and 6 from J, leaving 11 bases between them. This CDR3 has 14 residues. Germline V lookup: CDR1 MGHDK, CDR2 SYGVNS. Here the CDR3 DNA reads TGTGCCAGCAGTGACAGGACCGCGCATGAAAAACTGTTTTTT. This gives the protein CASSDRTAHEKLFF.

The rearrangement uses TRBV29-1 and TRBJ2-1; D uncertain. The CDR3 is 14 amino acids. Germline-derived CDR1 and CDR2 are SQVTM and ANQGSEA. Trimming shortened V by 2 bases and J by 3 bases, and 11 bases separated the two germline ends. The CDR3 DNA sequence: TGCAGCGTTGAACAGTTCGGGCTCTACAATGAGCAGTTCTTC. Its protein is CSVEQFGLYNEQFF.

V is TRBV7-6 and J is TRBJ2-3; tentatively, D is TRBD1 (5 bases). Per the germline V gene, CDR1 is SGHVS and CDR2 is FNYEAQ. Trimming cost V 2 bases and J 5 bases, with 11 bases left between them. The CDR3 sequence is 14 residues long. The CDR3 region is CASSLWADRDTQYF. In nucleotides, the CDR3 is TGTGCCAGCAGCTTATGGGCAGACAGAGATACGCAGTATTTT.

This rearrangement joins TRBV20-1 to TRBJ1-4; perhaps TRBD1 as D (5 bases). This CDR3 spans 15 amino acids. Germline V lookup: CDR1 DFQATT, CDR2 SNEGSKA (reference sequence). V was shortened by 0 bases and J by 5 bases, with 13 bases between the two germline ends. The CDR3 DNA sequence: TGCAGTGCTAGAGATGTAAGGGGCCCCAATGAAAAACTGTTTTTT. Translating it yields CSARDVRGPNEKLFF.

V usage is TRBV20-1 and J usage is TRBJ2-7; perhaps TRBD1 as D (8 bases). The CDR3 is made up of 14 amino acids. Per the germline V gene, CDR1 is DFQATT and CDR2 is SNEGSKA (reference sequence). The V and J ends lost 3 bases and 6 bases respectively, with 18 bases between them. The CDR3 reads CSARARDRTSEQYF. The CDR3 DNA sequence: TGCAGTGCTAGGGCTCGGGACAGGACTAGCGAGCAGTACTTC.

The chain has TRBV29-1 and TRBJ2-7; 9 positions match TRBD1. The CDR3 consists of 14 residues. Germline CDR1 is SQVTM and CDR2 is ANQGSEA. J was trimmed by 8 bases and V by 4 bases; bases with no gene match: 12. Written as DNA, the CDR3 is TGCAGCGTTGTGGGGGGGGACAGGGAATTACAGCAGTACTTC. The encoded protein is CSVVGGDRELQQYF.

The chain joins TRBV29-1 to TRBJ2-3; tentatively, D is TRBD1 (5 bases). Germline values: CDR1 SQVTM, CDR2 ANQGSEA. This CDR3 comprises 15 residues. V was pared by 3 bases and J by 0 bases, with 13 bases between. CDR3 region: CSVDLQGGSTDTQYF. In DNA form, the CDR3 reads TGCAGCGTTGACTTGCAGGGCGGAAGCACAGATACGCAGTATTTT.

The chain joins TRBV28 to TRBJ2-1, with D perhaps matching TRBD1 or TRBD2 (5 bases each). V was cut by 5 bases and J by 12 bases, with 20 bases left in between. Germline assignment: CDR1 MDHEN and CDR2 SYDVKM. The CDR3 contains 14 residues. The CDR3 loop is CASSPLRDGSGQFF. The CDR3 region has the DNA TGTGCCAGCAGTCCGCTAAGGGACGGGTCGGGGCAGTTCTTC.

The rearrangement uses TRBV20-1 and TRBJ1-2; D remains unclear. Germline lookup yields CDR1 DFQATT and CDR2 SNEGSKA (reference sequence). Trimming removed 8 bases from V and 7 bases from J, with 17 bases in between. CDR3 length equals 12 residues. For the CDR3, the DNA is TGCAGTCTCGCTCCGGGGTCGGCTGGCTACACCTTC. Translating gives CSLAPGSAGYTF.

The chain couples TRBV4-1 to TRBJ1-3; no clear D gene. This CDR3 is built from 15 residues. Germline assignment: CDR1 MGHRA and CDR2 YSYEKL. V was trimmed by 9 bases and J by 0 bases, leaving 15 bases between them. Here the CDR3 DNA reads TGCGCCAGTGCCCCAATGGCCGTCTCTGGAAACACCATATATTTT. It encodes CASAPMAVSGNTIYF.

The rearrangement links TRBV27 to TRBJ2-5, with 7 positions matching TRBD1. This CDR3 is 15 amino acids long. V gave up 6 bases and J gave up 5 bases; unmatched junction bases: 12. Germline V gene data show CDR1 as MNHEY and CDR2 as SMNVEV (reference sequence). The CDR3 loop reads CASSVYPTGYETQYF. The CDR3 region has the DNA TGTGCCAGCAGCGTATACCCGACAGGGTACGAGACCCAGTACTTC.

The rearrangement joins TRBV5-8 to TRBJ2-7; D perhaps matches TRBD2 (6 bases). Trimming pared 5 bases from V and 3 bases from J, leaving 18 bases between. This CDR3 spans 15 amino acids. The germline V gene encodes CDR1 SGHTS and CDR2 YDEGEE. The chain's CDR3 is CASRPRDSRFYEQYF. Here the CDR3 DNA reads TGTGCCAGCAGGCCCCGGGACTCCCGTTTCTACGAGCAGTACTTC. The full variable domain, its missing parts supplied by reference TRBV5-8 and TRBJ2-7, is EAGVTQSPTHLIKTRGQQATLRCSPISGHTSVYWYQQALGLGLQFLLWYDEGEERNRGNFPPRFSGRQFPNYSSELNVNALELEDSALYLCASRPRDSRFYEQYFGPGTRLTVT.

The J gene is TRBJ1-5, the V gene TRBV6-5, with 9 bases identical to TRBD1. Unmatched junction bases numbered 4, after V lost 0 bases and J lost 7 bases. This CDR3 contains 15 residues. The germline V gene encodes CDR1 MNHEY and CDR2 SVGAGI. The CDR3 protein is CASSYSGTGTQPQHF. Here the CDR3 DNA reads TGTGCCAGCAGTTACTCCGGGACAGGGACACAGCCCCAGCATTTT.

This chain's CDR3 is CASSLLAFDNEQFF. DNA of the CDR3: TGTGCCAGCAGTTTATTGGCCTTTGACAATGAGCAGTTCTTC. The genes are TRBV27 and TRBJ2-1; unclear D gene. The V end lost 1 base, the J end lost 5 bases, and 9 bases lay between the germline ends. Germline CDR1 is MNHEY and CDR2 is SMNVEV (reference sequence). The CDR3 spans 14 residues.

This clonotype was counted once. This chain joins TRBV30 and TRBJ1-1; D remains ambiguous. V gave up 2 bases and J gave up 6 bases, with 13 bases separating them. Germline V gene data show CDR1 as GTSNPN and CDR2 as SVGIG (reference sequence). This CDR3 has 13 residues. CDR3 sequence (DNA): TGTGCCTGGAGTCCGCACAAGGAGTCTGAAGCTTTCTTT. Its translation: CAWSPHKESEAFF.